A selection of T cell receptor beta chains follows, all from one sample in a study of blood T cell repertoires in COVID-19. Generated by immunoSEQ multiplex PCR, the TCRdb table keeps only in-frame clones and is missing some. The data contain 300,000 to 400,000 clones, around 89% of them singletons. The specimen was PBMCs or T cells enriched from blood (not recorded which). The receptors come from a young woman who had recovered from COVID-19. The CDR3 runs from the conserved cysteine through the conserved F or W. The order of the fields is D gene, clone size, J gene, V gene, CDR3 DNA, CDR3 protein. A D gene is named only where the DNA matches it firmly. Clone size, where shown, is once, few, many, or a class for clones that have expanded.

TRBD1,NA,TRBJ1-1,TRBV7-9,TGTGCCAGCAGCCTGAGGAGGGGGCTTTCTGAAGCTTTCTTT,CASSLRRGLSEAFF
NA,NA,TRBJ1-1,TRBV29-1,TGCAGCGTCGAGAAGAACACTGAAGCTTTCTTT,CSVEKNTEAFF
TRBD2,NA,TRBJ2-3,TRBV3-1/TRBV3-2,TGTGCCAGCAGCCAAGAAGCACTAGCGACGTCCATGGGGGATACGCAGTATTTT,CASSQEALATSMGDTQYF
TRBD1,once,TRBJ1-2,TRBV6-1,TGTGCCAGCAGTGACTATACAGGGGGGTTTGACTATGGCTACACCTTC,CASSDYTGGFDYGYTF
NA,NA,TRBJ1-6,TRBV30,TGTGCCGGGGAGGGCAGGGGTAATTCACCCCTCCACTTT,CAGEGRGNSPLHF
NA,NA,TRBJ2-1,TRBV29-1,TGCAGCGTTGATTGGGGAGGTGACTACAATGAGCAGTTCTTC,CSVDWGGDYNEQFF
TRBD1,once,TRBJ1-6,TRBV2,TGTGCCAGCAGTGCGGGGACAGTCTATAATTCACCCCTCCACTTT,CASSAGTVYNSPLHF
NA,NA,TRBJ2-7,TRBV15,TGTGCCACCAGTAAACCCCAGGGAAGTAGACACGAGCAGTACTTC,CATSKPQGSRHEQYF
NA,NA,TRBJ2-3,TRBV29-1,TGCAGCGTTGTAGCCGGAAAAGATACGCAGTATTTT,CSVVAGKDTQYF
NA,NA,TRBJ1-5,TRBV2,TGTGCCAGCCGGGGATACAATCAGCCCCAGCATTTT,CASRGYNQPQHF
NA,NA,TRBJ1-1,TRBV3-1/TRBV3-2,TGTGCCAGCAGCCAAGGCGATATACGCACTGAAGCTTTCTTT,CASSQGDIRTEAFF
TRBD1,few,TRBJ1-5,TRBV7-2,TGTGCCAGCAGCCCGACAGGGGGCCCCCAGCATTTT,CASSPTGGPQHF
NA,NA,TRBJ2-7,TRBV4-2,TGTGCCAGCAGCCTTCCCGGGGGACCTACGTACGAGCAGTACTTC,CASSLPGGPTYEQYF
TRBD1,NA,TRBJ1-1,TRBV30,TGTGCCGGGGACAGGGGAGGCACTGAAGCTTTCTTT,CAGDRGGTEAFF
TRBD1,NA,TRBJ1-2,TRBV9,TGTGCCAGCAGCGTAGCCGGGACAGTGAACTATGGCTACACCTTC,CASSVAGTVNYGYTF
NA,NA,TRBJ1-1,TRBV18,TGTGCCAGCTCTTCCGAGGGGCGGGAGAACACTGAAGCTTTCTTT,CASSSEGRENTEAFF
NA,NA,TRBJ2-7,TRBV7-2,TGTGCCAGCAGCTTCACAGGGACCCAAATAACCTACGAGCAGTACTTC,CASSFTGTQITYEQYF
NA,NA,TRBJ2-7,TRBV9,TGTGCCAGCAGCCCAGGACAGAACTCCTACGAGCAGTACTTC,CASSPGQNSYEQYF
TRBD1,few,TRBJ2-3,TRBV5-1,TGCGCCAGCAGCTTGGGACAGGGGTATGGCACAGATACGCAGTATTTT,CASSLGQGYGTDTQYF
NA,NA,TRBJ2-3,TRBV5-4,TGTGCCAGCAGCCGATGGAGCGGTGGAGGCACAGATACGCAGTATTTT,CASSRWSGGGTDTQYF
NA,NA,TRBJ2-1,TRBV30,TGTGCCTGGAGTGTACCCCCCGGGATCGAGGGCAATGAGCAGTTCTTC,CAWSVPPGIEGNEQFF
NA,NA,TRBJ1-1,TRBV5-1,TGCGCCAGCAGGCAATACAGCAGGGTGAACACTGAAGCTTTCTTT,CASRQYSRVNTEAFF
TRBD1,NA,TRBJ1-4,TRBV28,TGTGCCAGCAGTTCTACAGGGGACGAAAAACTGTTTTTT,CASSSTGDEKLFF
TRBD2,NA,TRBJ2-1,TRBV19,TGTGCCAGTAACCTAGCGGGGGGGAGAAATGAGCAGTTCTTC,CASNLAGGRNEQFF
TRBD1,NA,TRBJ2-7,TRBV3-1/TRBV3-2,TGTGCCAGCAGCCAGACAGGGAGTATTCACTACGAGCAGTACTTC,CASSQTGSIHYEQYF
NA,NA,TRBJ2-3,TRBV9,TGTGCCAGCAGTATGGGCCTCAGCACAGATACGCAGTATTTT,CASSMGLSTDTQYF